A selection of T cell receptor beta chains follows, all from one sample in a study of Graves' ophthalmopathy and Graves' hyperthyroidism. Via MiXCR, TCRdb re-called the multiplex PCR reads, giving one row per CDR3 protein. Altogether about 400,000 distinct CDR3 sequences are present, around 16% being singletons, with the ten largest covering more than 1.5%. Sample: peripheral blood. The source of these receptors is a woman aged 18-30 years with Graves' ophthalmopathy. CDR3s include the opening cysteine and the closing phenylalanine or tryptophan. A D gene is named only where the DNA matches it firmly.

>TRBJ1-3|TRBV11-2|TRBD1
CASSPSGTGIGNTIYF
>TRBJ1-1|TRBV28|NA
CASGEGLGAFF
>TRBJ2-7|TRBV25-1|NA
CASSAMTEKNYEQYF
>TRBJ2-7|TRBV6-5|NA
CASSSSLSYEQYF
>TRBJ2-7|TRBV20-1|TRBD1
CSGGQVDEQYF
>TRBJ2-7|TRBV28|TRBD2
CASSSTSSGRVEQYF
>TRBJ2-7|TRBV20-1|NA
CSASTGSSIYEQYF
>TRBJ1-2|TRBV28|NA
CASSLFHQGQGGYTF
>TRBJ1-1|TRBV4-2|NA
CASSPVAGGGITEAFF
>TRBJ2-5|TRBV7-9|NA
CASSFAVGGQETQYF
>TRBJ2-5|TRBV24-1|NA
CATSDTGIGQETQYF
>TRBJ1-1|TRBV25-1|NA
CASSERSSGMNTEAFF
>TRBJ2-7|TRBV2|NA
CASGLGIDPYEQYF
>TRBJ1-6|TRBV29-1|NA
CSVGIDLNSPLHF
>TRBJ2-3|TRBV7-3|TRBD2
CASSLIAGGTDTQYF
>TRBJ2-5|TRBV5-1|NA
CASSFMEPETQYF